This T cell receptor (beta chain) was profiled in a study of early T cells in non-severe SARS-CoV-2 infection. In the study overall: Chains were not paired, and sequencing was done on bulk RNA from unsorted whole blood.

TCRdb redid the calling of the 5' RACE reads with MiXCR, one entry per CDR3 protein. Seen here are about 42,000 distinct CDR3 sequences, approximately 6.9% observed once, and the top ten hold approximately 4.5%. Study-wide results and caveats: Missing private and CD4 specificities, VDJdb matching favored anti-spike CD8 responses.

V lost 5 bases to trimming and J lost 0 bases, with 9 bases between them. Germline CDR1 reads GTSNPN; CDR2 reads SVGIG (reference sequence). The CDR3 length is 13 residues. As regards this clonotype: Antigen unknown.

Sample: whole blood. The chain is built from TRBV30 and TRBJ2-3; D is ambiguous. The sequence was collected from an adult who was a healthcare worker with PCR-confirmed SARS-CoV-2 infection or an uninfected control (not recorded which). This chain's CDR3 is CAWQSLSTDTQYF. The DNA of the CDR3 is TGTGCCTGGCAGTCTCTAAGCACAGATACGCAGTATTTT.